These T cell receptor beta chains were read from a single sample in a study of blood T cell repertoires in COVID-19. Repertoires were generated with immunoSEQ multiplex PCR, while TCRdb's copy carries only in-frame clones and drops some. The data contain about 430,000 clones, around nine tenths of them singletons. The specimen was PBMCs or T cells enriched from blood (not recorded which). Every receptor here comes from a young woman who had been exposed to COVID-19. The CDR3 runs from the conserved cysteine through the conserved F or W. Fields, in order: D gene, clone size, J gene, V gene, CDR3 protein, CDR3 DNA. D genes are given only for firm matches. Rows give clone size only sometimes, using once, few, many, or a class for an expanded clone.

NA | NA | TRBJ1-4 | TRBV4-1 | CASSQERGKGVRNEKLFF | TGCGCCAGCAGCCAAGAGAGGGGCAAGGGGGTTCGGAATGAAAAACTGTTTTTT
NA | NA | TRBJ2-7 | TRBV6-1 | CASSEGMSRDEQYF | TGTGCCAGCAGTGAGGGCATGAGCAGGGACGAGCAGTACTTC
NA | once | TRBJ2-7 | TRBV7-9 | CASSLVSPISEQYF | TGTGCCAGCAGCTTAGTTTCCCCCATTTCCGAGCAGTACTTC
TRBD1 | NA | TRBJ2-7 | TRBV29-1 | CSVDGTGGEQYF | TGCAGCGTTGATGGGACAGGGGGCGAGCAGTACTTC
NA | NA | TRBJ2-3 | TRBV6-5 | CASRQGADTQYF | TGTGCCAGCAGACAGGGTGCAGATACGCAGTATTTT
NA | NA | TRBJ2-3 | TRBV7-9 | CASSLGLQDTQYF | TGTGCCAGCAGCTTAGGTCTCCAGGATACGCAGTATTTT
NA | NA | TRBJ2-1 | TRBV7-3 | CASSSDTLDRDNEQFF | TGTGCCAGCAGCTCAGATACCCTTGACAGAGACAATGAGCAGTTCTTC
TRBD2 | once | TRBJ2-3 | TRBV7-8 | CASSLEGGGADTQYF | TGTGCCAGCAGCTTAGAGGGCGGGGGGGCAGATACGCAGTATTTT
NA | NA | TRBJ1-1 | TRBV12-3/TRBV12-4 | CASSRDLGAEAFF | TGTGCCAGCAGTCGGGACTTGGGGGCTGAAGCTTTCTTT
TRBD1 | few | TRBJ1-5 | TRBV6-5 | CASSRGQGYQPQHF | TGTGCCAGCAGCCGAGGACAGGGCTATCAGCCCCAGCATTTT
NA | NA | TRBJ2-7 | TRBV15 | CATSRDEIGSYEQYF | TGTGCCACCAGCAGAGATGAGATCGGGTCTTACGAGCAGTACTTC
TRBD1 | NA | TRBJ1-3 | TRBV27 | CASKTQGASGNTIYF | TGTGCCAGCAAGACCCAGGGGGCGAGTGGAAACACCATATATTTT
NA | NA | TRBJ1-4 | TRBV18 | CASSPRGATNEKLFF | TGTGCCAGCTCACCACGGGGGGCAACTAATGAAAAACTGTTTTTT
TRBD1 | NA | TRBJ1-5 | TRBV19 | CASRGQGGSNQPQHF | TGTGCCAGTAGGGGACAGGGGGGAAGCAATCAGCCCCAGCATTTT